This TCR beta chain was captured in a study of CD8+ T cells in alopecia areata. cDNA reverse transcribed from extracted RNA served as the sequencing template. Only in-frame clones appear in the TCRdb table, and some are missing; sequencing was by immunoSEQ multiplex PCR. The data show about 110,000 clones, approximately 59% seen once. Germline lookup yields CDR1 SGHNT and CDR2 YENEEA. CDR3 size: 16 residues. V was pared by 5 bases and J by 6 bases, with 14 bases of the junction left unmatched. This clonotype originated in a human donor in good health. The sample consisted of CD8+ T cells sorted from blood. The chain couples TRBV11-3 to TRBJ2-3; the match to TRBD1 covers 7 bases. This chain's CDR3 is CASSPRGQSPRDTQYF. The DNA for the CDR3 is TGTGCCAGCAGCCCGAGGGGACAGTCCCCCCGGGATACGCAGTATTTT.